Listed below are T cell receptor beta chains from one sample, sequenced in a study of blood T cell repertoires in COVID-19. The repertoire was sequenced with immunoSEQ multiplex PCR; TCRdb's copy has only in-frame clones and lacks some. The table records over 250,000 clones, about 89% of them present only once. Sequenced material: peripheral blood. Every receptor here comes from a man in his forties who had recovered from COVID-19. Both conserved end residues are part of each CDR3. A D gene is named only where the DNA matches it firmly. For some rows the clone size is stated as once, few or many, or as a class when expanded; others skip it.

j_call	clone_size	d_call	v_call	cdr3_aa	cdr3_nt
TRBJ1-4	few	TRBD1	TRBV7-2	CASSLRAGTGFEKLFF	TGTGCCAGCAGCCTGCGGGCGGGGACAGGGTTTGAAAAACTGTTTTTT
TRBJ1-4	once	-	TRBV5-1	CASSLNGLSSPEKLFF	TGCGCCAGCAGCTTGAACGGACTGTCTTCCCCAGAAAAACTGTTTTTT
TRBJ2-7	-	-	TRBV5-1	CASSESQVEQYF	TGCGCCAGCAGCGAATCCCAGGTGGAGCAGTACTTC
TRBJ1-1	-	-	TRBV10-2	CASQGQNTEAFF	TGCGCCAGCCAGGGACAGAACACTGAAGCTTTCTTT
TRBJ1-2	once	TRBD1	TRBV7-9	CASSPPKTGNGYTF	TGTGCCAGCAGCCCCCCAAAGACAGGGAATGGCTACACCTTC
TRBJ2-5	-	-	TRBV19	CASSIYGSPRETQYF	TGTGCCAGTAGTATATATGGTTCGCCCAGAGAGACCCAGTACTTC
TRBJ2-2	-	TRBD1	TRBV27	CASSSLPTGSPGELFF	TGTGCCAGCAGTTCCCTACCGACAGGGTCCCCCGGGGAGCTGTTTTTT
TRBJ2-1	-	TRBD1	TRBV18	CASSSIQGAGEQFF	TGTGCCAGCTCATCAATCCAGGGGGCAGGGGAGCAGTTCTTC
TRBJ1-1	-	TRBD1	TRBV18	CASSLPRTGWAEAFF	TGTGCCAGCTCACTGCCCCGGACAGGGTGGGCTGAAGCTTTCTTT
TRBJ2-1	-	-	TRBV4-2	CASSPVERTYNEQFF	TGTGCCAGCAGCCCCGTCGAGCGTACCTACAATGAGCAGTTCTTC
TRBJ2-1	-	-	TRBV2	CASSAVTVYNEQFF	TGTGCCAGCAGTGCGGTGACAGTATACAATGAGCAGTTCTTC
TRBJ2-2	-	-	TRBV7-6	CASGGGPNTGELFF	TGTGCCAGCGGGGGGGGGCCGAACACCGGGGAGCTGTTTTTT
TRBJ2-6	-	TRBD1	TRBV7-3	CASRRYPGQGAGANVLTF	TGTGCCAGCAGGCGTTATCCGGGACAGGGGGCAGGGGCCAACGTCCTGACTTTC
TRBJ1-2	-	-	TRBV5-6	CASSRNGGIVYGYTF	TGTGCCAGCAGCCGAAACGGGGGTATTGTCTATGGCTACACCTTC
TRBJ2-1	-	TRBD1	TRBV3-1/TRBV3-2	CASSQIVTLMDRGRYNEQFF	TGTGCCAGCAGCCAAATAGTTACGTTGATGGACAGGGGGCGATACAATGAGCAGTTCTTC
TRBJ1-5	few	-	TRBV19	CASSMGPGQPQHF	TGTGCCAGTAGTATGGGGCCAGGTCAGCCCCAGCATTTT
TRBJ1-1	-	-	TRBV5-1	CASSSLGVANTEAFF	TGCGCCAGCAGCTCGCTAGGGGTGGCGAACACTGAAGCTTTCTTT
TRBJ2-7	-	-	TRBV7-8	CASSLISLQGEQYF	TGTGCCAGCAGCTTGATCTCACTACAAGGCGAGCAGTACTTC
TRBJ1-1	once	-	TRBV9	CASSPLHGRGTEAFF	TGTGCCAGCAGCCCACTCCACGGGAGGGGGACTGAAGCTTTCTTT
TRBJ2-1	-	TRBD1	TRBV5-6	CASSVGQGFNYNEQFF	TGTGCCAGCAGTGTGGGACAGGGGTTTAATTACAATGAGCAGTTCTTC
TRBJ2-3	-	-	TRBV7-9	CASSLGLHLRRTDTQYF	TGTGCCAGCAGCTTAGGGTTGCACCTGAGGCGCACAGATACGCAGTATTTT
TRBJ2-3	-	-	TRBV5-4	CASSLEPDTQYF	TGTGCCAGCAGCTTGGAGCCAGATACGCAGTATTTT
TRBJ1-1	-	-	TRBV4-1	CASSQYSGSGRDTEAFF	TGCGCCAGCAGCCAATATTCAGGATCGGGGAGGGACACTGAAGCTTTCTTT
TRBJ2-3	once	-	TRBV18	CASSPLGHTDTQYF	TGTGCCAGCTCACCACTGGGGCACACAGATACGCAGTATTTT
TRBJ2-5	-	TRBD1	TRBV7-2	CASSFAGQGAAETQYF	TGTGCCAGCAGCTTTGCGGGACAGGGGGCGGCAGAGACCCAGTACTTC
TRBJ1-1	-	-	TRBV7-6	CASSLGIGGGLITEAFF	TGTGCCAGCAGCTTAGGGATCGGGGGGGGACTGATCACTGAAGCTTTCTTT
TRBJ2-1	-	TRBD2	TRBV12-3/TRBV12-4	CASSFSGEGEQFF	TGTGCCAGCAGTTTTAGCGGGGAGGGTGAGCAGTTCTTC
TRBJ2-5	-	-	TRBV5-1	CASSRRLIQETQYF	TGCGCCAGCAGCCGGCGACTTATACAAGAGACCCAGTACTTC
TRBJ2-1	-	-	TRBV30	CAWSVLIDEQFF	TGTGCCTGGAGTGTATTAATCGATGAGCAGTTCTTC
TRBJ2-3	-	TRBD2	TRBV28	CASSLFRLLAGGRTDTQYF	TGTGCCAGCAGTTTGTTCCGATTACTAGCGGGAGGGCGAACAGATACGCAGTATTTT
TRBJ1-2	-	-	TRBV29-1	CSVLRGFGNGYTF	TGCAGCGTTTTAAGGGGATTTGGTAATGGCTACACCTTC
TRBJ2-1	-	-	TRBV7-6	CASSLAGDLGGSYNEQFF	TGTGCCAGCAGCTTAGCAGGAGACCTCGGGGGCTCCTACAATGAGCAGTTCTTC
TRBJ2-5	-	-	TRBV4-1	CASSQDWATQYF	TGCGCCAGCAGCCAAGATTGGGCGACCCAGTACTTC
TRBJ1-5	-	-	TRBV6-5	CASSQGLNQPQHF	TGTGCCAGCAGTCAGGGGTTGAATCAGCCCCAGCATTTT
TRBJ1-2	-	TRBD1	TRBV9	CASSVAIAGGLLEGYTF	TGTGCCAGCAGCGTAGCCATTGCAGGGGGTCTACTGGAGGGCTACACCTTC
TRBJ2-1	many	TRBD2	TRBV7-3	CASSLAVRREQFF	TGTGCCAGCAGCCTAGCGGTCCGGAGGGAGCAGTTCTTC
TRBJ2-7	-	TRBD1	TRBV12-3/TRBV12-4	CASTSDRIYEQYF	TGTGCCAGCACCTCGGACAGGATCTACGAGCAGTACTTC